The sequence of this TCR beta chain was determined in a study of cytomegalovirus exposure and HLA in healthy donors. Findings and limits, study-wide: Later on, an analysis tied approximately 15,000 TCR beta sequences to HLA alleles at 0.05 false discovery rate. Available immune exposure information was restricted to CMV serostatus only.

As for this clone: The antigen is unknown.

Both 60 Vbeta primers and 13 Jbeta primers went into the PCR. Here immunoSEQ multiplex PCR was the method, and the copy in TCRdb shows in-frame clones only, minus some. The sample comprises about 150,000 clones, 65% to 75% of which are singletons, and 2.1% rests with the top ten. CDR1 is LNHDA and CDR2 is SQIVND in the germline V gene (reference sequence). There are 13 residues in the CDR3. V shed 6 bases and J shed 3 bases, with 10 bases lying between them. The sample comprised PBMCs. This TCR came from a man aged 25-40 years in good health and CMV-seronegative. The genes are TRBV19 and TRBJ2-3; D is unclear. The CDR3 region has the DNA TGTGCCAGTAGACCGAGTGGTACAGATACGCAGTATTTT. This gives the protein CASRPSGTDTQYF.